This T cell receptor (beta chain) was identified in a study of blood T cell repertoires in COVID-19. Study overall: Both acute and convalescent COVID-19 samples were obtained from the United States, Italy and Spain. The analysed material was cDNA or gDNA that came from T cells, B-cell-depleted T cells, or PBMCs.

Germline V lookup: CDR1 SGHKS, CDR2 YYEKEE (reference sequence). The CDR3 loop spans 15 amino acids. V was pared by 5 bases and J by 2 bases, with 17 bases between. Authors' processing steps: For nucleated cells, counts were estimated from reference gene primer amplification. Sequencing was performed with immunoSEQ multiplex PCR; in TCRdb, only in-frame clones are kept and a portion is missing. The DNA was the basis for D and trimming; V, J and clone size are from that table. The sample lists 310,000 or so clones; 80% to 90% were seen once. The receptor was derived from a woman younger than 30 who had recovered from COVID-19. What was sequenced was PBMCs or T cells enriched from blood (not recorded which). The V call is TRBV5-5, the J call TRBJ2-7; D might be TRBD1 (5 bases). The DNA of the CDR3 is TGTGCCAGCAGTATTGCTCCCAGGGTCACCTACGAGCAGTACTTC. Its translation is CASSIAPRVTYEQYF.